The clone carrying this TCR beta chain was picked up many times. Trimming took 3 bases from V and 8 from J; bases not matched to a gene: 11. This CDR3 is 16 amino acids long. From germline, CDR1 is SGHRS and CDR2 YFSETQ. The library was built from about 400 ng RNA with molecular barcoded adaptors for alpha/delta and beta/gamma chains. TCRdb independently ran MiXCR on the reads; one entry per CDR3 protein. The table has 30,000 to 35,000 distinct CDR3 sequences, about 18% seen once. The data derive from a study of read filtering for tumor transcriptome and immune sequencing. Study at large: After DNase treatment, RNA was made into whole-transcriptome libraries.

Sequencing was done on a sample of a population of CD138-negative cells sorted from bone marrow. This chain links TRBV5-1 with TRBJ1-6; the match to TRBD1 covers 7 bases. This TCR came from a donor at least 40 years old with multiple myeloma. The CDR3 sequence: CASSSKTGTEDSPLHF. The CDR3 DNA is TGCGCCAGCAGCTCGAAAACCGGGACAGAAGATTCACCCCTCCACTTT.